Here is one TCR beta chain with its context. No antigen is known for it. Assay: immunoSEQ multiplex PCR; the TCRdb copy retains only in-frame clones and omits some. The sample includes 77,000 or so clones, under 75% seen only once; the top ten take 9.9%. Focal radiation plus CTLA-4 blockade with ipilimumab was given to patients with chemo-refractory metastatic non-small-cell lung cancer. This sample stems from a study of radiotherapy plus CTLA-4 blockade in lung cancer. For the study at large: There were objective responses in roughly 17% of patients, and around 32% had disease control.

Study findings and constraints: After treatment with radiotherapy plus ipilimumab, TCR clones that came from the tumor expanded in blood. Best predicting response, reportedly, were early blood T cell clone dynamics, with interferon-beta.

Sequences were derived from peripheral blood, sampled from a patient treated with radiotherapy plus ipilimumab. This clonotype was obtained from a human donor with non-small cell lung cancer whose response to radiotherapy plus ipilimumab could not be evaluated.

The CDR3 spells CASISQGTNYGYTF. The CDR3 region has the DNA TGTGCCAGTATATCACAGGGAACAAACTATGGCTACACCTTC. The chain uses TRBV19 and TRBJ1-2; tentatively, D is TRBD1 (6 bases). The CDR3 totals 14 residues. V dropped 7 bases and J dropped 2 bases, with 14 bases sitting between them. The germline V gene encodes CDR1 LNHDA and CDR2 SQIVND (reference sequence).